The clone carrying this T cell receptor (beta chain) has a single count. Trimming pared 6 bases from V and 5 bases from J, leaving 29 bases between. Germline V lookup: CDR1 SQVTM, CDR2 ANQGSEA. The CDR3 sequence is 17 residues long. Data came from immunoSEQ multiplex PCR; TCRdb stores just in-frame clones and leaves some out. Of around 15,000 clones listed, approximately 88% are singletons. This entry comes from a study of T cell changes during pregnancy in multiple sclerosis. Sequencing used CD8+ T cells from peripheral blood mononuclear cells, obtained in the third trimester of pregnancy. The chain links TRBV29-1 to TRBJ2-7; possible D gene TRBD1, 5 bases. The receptor was derived from a female donor in good health, enrolled as a control in a pregnancy study. This chain's CDR3 is CSVQGVFGFYSENEQYF. CDR3 nucleotides: TGCAGCGTGCAGGGTGTTTTTGGTTTCTATTCTGAAAACGAGCAGTACTTC.